This TCR beta chain was sequenced for a study of T cells in Graves' hyperthyroidism and ophthalmopathy. Study outcomes and limitations: Most thyroid clonotypes expanded above 0.001 were also detected in blood.

Germline CDR1 and CDR2: ENHRY and SYGVKD. The CDR3 has 13 amino acids. The V end was cut by 2 bases, the J end by 5 bases, with 7 bases between. RNA transcripts gave rise to amplified TCR beta CDR3 regions. Primed by the HTBI set, a first-round RT-PCR was run on the TCR CDR3. TCRdb used MiXCR to reprocess the multiplex PCR reads, holding one entry per CDR3 protein. This table has around 420,000 distinct CDR3 sequences, less than 20% appearing once. As regards this clonotype: As yet, its antigen is unknown.

The chain is built from TRBV10-3 and TRBJ2-1; D gene uncertain. Sequencing input: blood. This clonotype was sampled from a woman between 18 and 30 years old with Graves' hyperthyroidism. CDR3: CAISETLNNEQFF. In nucleotides, the CDR3 is TGTGCCATCAGTGAGACCTTAAACAATGAGCAGTTCTTC.